This TCR beta chain came from a study of patients and donors after allogeneic stem cell transplantation. This clonotype was detected many times. TCRdb passed the RT-PCR reads through MiXCR, listing each CDR3 protein once. Among a few hundred thousand distinct CDR3 sequences listed, 14% were seen once. Between the trimmed V and J ends, which lost 2 bases and 11 bases, there was a span of 13 bases. CDR3 length: 11 residues. CDR1 is SQVTM, CDR2 ANQGSEA, per germline. The sequence came from a human donor who was either an allogeneic HSCT recipient or a stem cell or donor lymphocyte infusion donor (not recorded which). It is not recorded whose cells these are; they may come from a transplant donor. The chain joins TRBV29-1 to TRBJ2-7; weak D call: TRBD2 (6 bases). The sequencing input was blood, either unsorted or a sorted T cell fraction (not recorded which). The CDR3 loop is CSVELVGGKYF. As DNA, the CDR3 is TGCAGCGTTGAACTGGTCGGGGGAAAGTACTTC.